The sequence of this TCR beta chain was determined in a study of cytomegalovirus exposure and HLA in healthy donors. Comments on this clone: No antigen is known for it.

The germline CDR1 and CDR2 sequences are KGHSH and LQKENI. V trimming: 8 bases; J trimming: 0 bases; junction bases outside the gene matches: 14. The CDR3 length is 20 residues. Amplification used 60 Vbeta primers and 13 Jbeta primers. Data came from immunoSEQ multiplex PCR; TCRdb stores just in-frame clones and leaves some out. The sample includes about 140,000 clones, 65% to 80% of them seen just once. Study-wide results and caveats: TCR beta V- and J-gene trimming was later associated with a missense DCLRE1C variant. It was taken for granted in presence/absence analyses that sequencing depth across donors was roughly uniform. It is likely that the observed cluster of highly shared sequence variants was a sequencing artifact. Follow-up analysis seemed to connect common viral pathogens with several of the most significant clusters identified.

V and J are TRBV18 and TRBJ2-1; 15 nucleotides line up with TRBD2. This TCR derives from a woman aged 45-59 years in good health and CMV-seropositive. Sample: PBMCs. CDR3 residues: CASPGLAGGLDPSSYNEQFF. The DNA for the CDR3 is TGTGCCAGCCCGGGACTAGCGGGGGGTCTAGACCCAAGCTCCTACAATGAGCAGTTCTTC. Looking up the rest from reference TRBV18 and TRBJ2-1 gives the full variable domain: NAGVMQNPRHLVRRRGQEARLRCSPMKGHSHVYWYRQLPEEGLKFMVYLQKENIIDESGMPKERFSAEFPKEGPSILRIQQVVRGDSAAYFCASPGLAGGLDPSSYNEQFFGPGTRLTVL.